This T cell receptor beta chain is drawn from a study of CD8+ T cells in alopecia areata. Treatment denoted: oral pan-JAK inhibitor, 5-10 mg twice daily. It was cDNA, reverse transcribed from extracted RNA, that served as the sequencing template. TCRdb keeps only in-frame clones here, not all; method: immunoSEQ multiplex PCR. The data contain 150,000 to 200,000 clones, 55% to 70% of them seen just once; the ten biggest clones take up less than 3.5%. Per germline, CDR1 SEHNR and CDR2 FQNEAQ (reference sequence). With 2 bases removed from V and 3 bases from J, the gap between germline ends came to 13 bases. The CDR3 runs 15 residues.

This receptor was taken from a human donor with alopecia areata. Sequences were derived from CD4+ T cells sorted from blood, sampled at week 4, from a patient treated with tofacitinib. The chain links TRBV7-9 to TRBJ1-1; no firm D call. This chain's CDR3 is CASSLILQRDTEAFF. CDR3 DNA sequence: TGTGCCAGCAGCTTAATTCTCCAGCGGGACACTGAAGCTTTCTTT.